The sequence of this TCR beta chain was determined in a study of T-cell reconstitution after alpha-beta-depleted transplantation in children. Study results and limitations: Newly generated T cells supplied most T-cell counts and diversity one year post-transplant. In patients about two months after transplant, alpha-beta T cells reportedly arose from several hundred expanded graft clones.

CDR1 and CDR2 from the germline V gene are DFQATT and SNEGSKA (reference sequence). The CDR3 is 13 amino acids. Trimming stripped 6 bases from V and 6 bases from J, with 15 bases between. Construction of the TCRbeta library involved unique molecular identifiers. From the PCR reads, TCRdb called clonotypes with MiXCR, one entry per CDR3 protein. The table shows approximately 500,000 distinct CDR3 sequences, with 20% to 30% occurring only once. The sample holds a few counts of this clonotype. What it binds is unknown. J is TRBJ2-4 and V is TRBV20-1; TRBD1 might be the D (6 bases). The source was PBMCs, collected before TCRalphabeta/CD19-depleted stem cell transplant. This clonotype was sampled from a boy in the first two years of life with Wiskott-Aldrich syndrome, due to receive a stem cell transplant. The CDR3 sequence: CSAMNREANIQYF. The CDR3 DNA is TGCAGTGCGATGAACAGGGAAGCAAACATTCAGTACTTC.